What follows is one T cell receptor beta chain and its context. Trimming at V came to 6 bases and at J to 8 bases, leaving 4 bases not matched to a gene. Germline-derived CDR1 and CDR2 are MNHEY and SVGAGI. The CDR3 contains 12 residues. Some clones are missing from TCRdb's copy, which holds only in-frame ones; the method was immunoSEQ multiplex PCR. The table lists some 170,000 clones, around 80% of them singletons. The sample belongs to a study of blood T cell repertoires in COVID-19. Sequences were obtained from PBMCs or T cells enriched from blood (not recorded which). This receptor was taken from a man aged 40-55 years who had recovered from COVID-19. V and J are TRBV6-5 and TRBJ1-1; 9 nucleotides line up with TRBD1. The CDR3 here is CASSRGQGEAFF. The CDR3 DNA reads as TGTGCCAGCAGCCGCGGACAGGGGGAAGCTTTCTTT.